These 10 T cell receptor beta chains came from one sample sequenced in a study of T-cell reconstitution after alpha-beta-depleted transplantation in children. For TCRbeta, the library was prepared with unique molecular identifiers. One entry per CDR3 protein results from TCRdb running MiXCR on the PCR reads. The data hold 580,000 or so distinct CDR3 sequences, with around 23% observed a single time. The input for sequencing was PBMCs, mostly from graft donor cells, taken 360 days after TCRalphabeta/CD19-depleted stem cell transplant. Every receptor here comes from a boy in the first two years of life who had a stem cell transplant for acute myeloid leukemia, so the T cells may come from the graft donor.

In this sample, this clonotype turned up a few times. The J gene is TRBJ2-1, the V gene TRBV24-1, with TRBD1 matching over 8 bases. Germline lookup yields CDR1 KGHDR and CDR2 SFDVKD. The J segment lost 10 bases and the V segment lost 3 bases, leaving 10 bases of the junction unmatched. The CDR3 consists of 15 residues. The CDR3 coding sequence is TGTGCCACCAGTGATAGTAGGACAGGGATCAGGGAGCAGTTCTTC. Translating it yields CATSDSRTGIREQFF.

This clonotype was seen many times. The CDR3 is CASSLRGSFQETQYF. Here the CDR3 DNA reads TGTGCCAGCAGTTTAAGGGGCTCGTTCCAAGAGACCCAGTACTTC. The chain couples TRBV28 to TRBJ2-5; a weak D match, TRBD1 (5 bases). Germline V CDR1 and CDR2: MDHEN, SYDVKM. CDR3 size: 15 residues. The V gene lost 2 bases and the J gene lost 1 base, with 11 bases spanning the gap.

In this sample, this clonotype turned up a few times. The rearrangement joins TRBV5-5 to TRBJ2-7; unclear D gene. The germline V and J ends were trimmed by 4 bases and 3 bases, with 8 bases remaining between them. The CDR3 extends over 12 amino acids. CDR1 is SGHKS, CDR2 YYEKEE, per germline (reference sequence). The CDR3 nucleotides read TGTGCCAGCAGCCCTGCTGGCTACGAGCAGTACTTC. Translating gives CASSPAGYEQYF.

In its sample, this clonotype was seen once. The chain joins TRBV20-1 to TRBJ2-7; TRBD1 agrees at 8 bases. Germline V gives CDR1 DFQATT, CDR2 SNEGSKA (reference sequence). The V and J ends lost 6 bases and 1 base, in that order; junction bases with no gene match: 5. CDR3 length equals 13 residues. The CDR3 DNA reads TGCAGTGCCATGCGGGACAGGTCCTACGAGCAGTACTTC. Residues: CSAMRDRSYEQYF.

The table lists this clonotype with many counts. The chain recombines TRBV6-6 with TRBJ1-1; 9 positions agree with TRBD1. The CDR3 loop spans 13 amino acids. Germline V gene data show CDR1 as MNHNY and CDR2 as SVGAGI (reference sequence). V gave up 6 bases and J gave up 5 bases; unmatched junction bases: 4. The DNA of the CDR3 is TGTGCCAGCAGACGAGACAGGGGGACTGAAGCTTTCTTT. Its protein is CASRRDRGTEAFF.

This clonotype has at least ten counts. The CDR3 nucleotides read TGTGCCAGCAGCCAAGCCCCCGATGCATCCTACAATGAGCAGTTCTTC. This translates into CASSQAPDASYNEQFF. The chain uses TRBV3-1 and TRBJ2-1; D is ambiguous. Germline CDR1 and CDR2: LGHDT and YNNKEL (reference sequence). The CDR3 has 16 residues. V lost 1 base to trimming and J lost 1 base, with 11 bases between them.

This chain uses TRBV12-3 or TRBV12-4 with TRBJ1-1; TRBD1 matches 9 bases. The ends lost 5 bases at V and 5 bases at J; junction bases unmatched: 9. The CDR3 contains 15 residues. As DNA, the CDR3 is TGTGCCAGCAGTAAACAGGGGGCGCCCCGGACTGAAGCTTTCTTT. Its translation is CASSKQGAPRTEAFF.

This clonotype was found a few times. The chain couples TRBV29-1 to TRBJ2-7; possible D gene TRBD1, 6 bases. Trimming left V 4 bases short and J 6 bases short, with 31 bases between. This CDR3 comprises 18 residues. CDR1 is SQVTM, CDR2 ANQGSEA, per germline. The CDR3 bases are TGCAGCGTTGTGGCCCCCGAAGGTTCGGGACAAGGTGGGCCCGAGCAGTACTTC. Translated, it gives CSVVAPEGSGQGGPEQYF.

The gene calls are TRBV27 and TRBJ2-7; tentatively, D is TRBD2 (5 bases). CDR1 is MNHEY and CDR2 is SMNVEV in the germline V gene (reference sequence). Trimming removed 6 bases at V and 1 base at J, with 16 bases between. The CDR3 contains 15 residues. The CDR3 nucleotides are TGTGCCAGCAGCCCCGGAATGGGAGTATCCTACGAGCAGTACTTC. This codes for CASSPGMGVSYEQYF.

The sample holds many counts of this clonotype. J is TRBJ2-7 and V is TRBV5-1; D possibly matches TRBD1 or TRBD2 (5 bases each). Germline V gene data show CDR1 as SGHRS and CDR2 as YFSETQ. The CDR3 runs to 14 residues. V dropped 3 bases and J dropped 2 bases, with 12 bases sitting between them. CDR3 in amino acids: CASSWGTAAYEQYF. The CDR3 region has the DNA TGCGCCAGCAGCTGGGGGACGGCAGCCTACGAGCAGTACTTC.